This T cell receptor (beta chain) emerged from a study of blood T cell repertoires in COVID-19. Looking at the study overall: Some COVID-19 samples were acute and others convalescent; all came from the United States, Italy and Spain.

The CDR3 loop spans 14 amino acids. The germline gives CDR1 MNHEY, CDR2 SVGAGI. The V end lost 6 bases, the J end lost 1 base, and 12 bases lay between the germline ends. Recruits, aged roughly 18 to 100 years, lived in roughly 22 US areas. Participants were placed into cohorts based on the clinical history they reported. The data were produced by immunoSEQ multiplex PCR, yet TCRdb's version contains in-frame clones alone and is incomplete. The data contain under 200,000 clones, around nine tenths of them singletons. The V gene is TRBV6-5, the J gene TRBJ1-1, with a weak D call TRBD1 (5 bases). This receptor was identified in a woman between 50 and 59 years old who had recovered from COVID-19. The specimen was PBMCs or T cells enriched from blood (not recorded which). The CDR3: CASREGLTNTEAFF. For the CDR3, the DNA is TGTGCCAGCAGAGAGGGACTTACGAACACTGAAGCTTTCTTT.